The T cell receptor (beta chain) described here comes from a study of blood T cell repertoires in COVID-19. Study-level background: Acute-phase and convalescent COVID-19 samples originated in the United States, Italy and Spain. PBMCs, B-cell-depleted T cells, or T cells provided the cDNA or gDNA that made up the material.

Study processing details: Estimation of nucleated cell counts was performed using reference gene primer amplification. The method was immunoSEQ multiplex PCR; TCRdb's version includes in-frame clones alone and lacks a portion of them. Clone size and V and J calls were adopted from that table, with D and trimming inferred from the DNA. The repertoire includes 200,000 or so clones, about 81% of them detected once, and about 15% sits in the top ten. Germline V CDR1 and CDR2: SNHLY, FYNNEI. CDR3 length: 12 residues. Trimming pared 7 bases from V and 4 bases from J, leaving 10 bases between. The chain couples TRBV2 to TRBJ2-5, with D tentatively TRBD1 (5 bases). The sample taken for sequencing was peripheral blood. The receptor was derived from a man under 40 with active or convalescent COVID-19. The CDR3 DNA sequence: TGTGCCAGCAAAGGCACAGGAGAGACCCAGTACTTC. It encodes CASKGTGETQYF.